The 25 T cell receptor beta chains below come from one sample, sequenced in a study of long-term antiretroviral therapy in people with HIV. Run at survey level, the immunoSEQ assay was version v3.0. Repertoires were generated with immunoSEQ multiplex PCR, while TCRdb's copy carries only in-frame clones and drops some. Counted here are about 29,000 clones, around 90% occurring once; the ten biggest clones make up approximately 8.3%. Sequencing used unsorted PBMCs, obtained 3.2 years before starting antiretroviral therapy. These receptors came from a man aged 50-60 years with HIV.

The V call is TRBV18, the J call TRBJ1-1; the match to TRBD1 covers 8 bases. CDR1 is KGHSH, CDR2 LQKENI, per germline. J gave up 4 bases and V 0 bases, and 7 bases lay outside the gene matches. The CDR3 is 16 residues long. The CDR3 reads CASSPPNRGLITEAFF. CDR3 DNA sequence: TGTGCCAGCTCACCACCGAACAGGGGGTTGATCACTGAAGCTTTCTTT.

The CDR3 DNA sequence: TGTGCCAGCAGCTTAGCCCCCCCCGGCTCTGGAAACACCATATATTTT. Translating gives CASSLAPPGSGNTIYF. This chain connects TRBV7-2 to TRBJ1-3; unclear D gene. Germline-derived CDR1 and CDR2 are SGHTA and FQGNSA. Deletions cut 0 bases from V and 0 bases from J, with 9 bases between. The length of the CDR3 is 16 residues.

The chain has TRBV29-1 and TRBJ1-1, with D perhaps TRBD1 (5 bases). The CDR3 runs 13 residues. Germline assignment: CDR1 SQVTM and CDR2 ANQGSEA. Trimming pared 4 bases from V and 5 bases from J, leaving 14 bases between. DNA for the CDR3: TGCAGCGTTGCCCGACAGCGAGGGACTGAAGCTTTCTTT. The encoded protein is CSVARQRGTEAFF. Drawing the rest from reference TRBV29-1 and TRBJ1-1, the complete variable domain is SAVISQKPSRDICQRGTSLTIQCQVDSQVTMMFWYRQQPGQSLTLIATANQGSEATYESGFVIDKFPISRPNLTFSTLTVSNMSPEDSSIYLCSVARQRGTEAFFGQGTRLTVV.

This clone was counted between two and nine times. J is TRBJ2-7 and V is TRBV11-2, with 8 bases matching TRBD1. Germline CDR1 is SGHAT and CDR2 is FQNNGV. V shed 5 bases and J 5 bases; nucleotides not matched to a gene: 8. The CDR3 sequence is 14 residues long. The CDR3, as DNA: TGTGCCAGCAGCCGGGTTAGGACAGGGAACGAGCAGTACTTC. Residues: CASSRVRTGNEQYF.

The chain is built from TRBV18 and TRBJ2-7; TRBD1 agrees at 8 bases. The CDR3 has 16 residues. Germline lookup yields CDR1 KGHSH and CDR2 LQKENI. V trimming: 0 bases; J trimming: 3 bases; junction bases outside the gene matches: 7. The DNA for the CDR3 is TGTGCCAGCTCACCACCCGGTCCAGGGGGCCTCTACGAGCAGTACTTC. Translating it yields CASSPPGPGGLYEQYF.

The rearrangement links TRBV5-1 to TRBJ1-2; no firm D call. The CDR3 contains 13 residues. The V end lost 0 bases, the J end lost 4 bases, and 7 bases lay between the germline ends. Germline V gene data show CDR1 as SGHRS and CDR2 as YFSETQ. The CDR3 protein is CASSLGSGYGYTF. The CDR3 DNA reads as TGCGCCAGCAGCTTGGGATCGGGCTATGGCTACACCTTC.

V usage is TRBV18 and J usage is TRBJ1-5; D gene ambiguous. V lost 3 bases, J lost 0 bases, and 6 bases lay in between. The germline gives CDR1 KGHSH, CDR2 LQKENI. The CDR3 extends over 14 amino acids. The DNA of the CDR3 is TGTGCCAGCTCACCCTTGGTTAGCAATCAGCCCCAGCATTTT. Translated, it gives CASSPLVSNQPQHF. Supplemented by reference TRBV18 and TRBJ1-5, the full variable domain reads NAGVMQNPRHLVRRRGQEARLRCSPMKGHSHVYWYRQLPEEGLKFMVYLQKENIIDESGMPKERFSAEFPKEGPSILRIQQVVRGDSAAYFCASSPLVSNQPQHFGDGTRLSIL.

The J gene is TRBJ2-7, the V gene TRBV11-2; D may be TRBD1 (5 bases). Trimming took off 5 bases at V and 0 bases at J, with 8 bases between the two ends. CDR1 SGHAT and CDR2 FQNNGV come from the germline V gene. This CDR3 region has 13 residues. The DNA for the CDR3 is TGTGCCAGCAGCATCAGGGACTCCTACGAGCAGTACTTC. This sequence encodes CASSIRDSYEQYF.

This clone occurred a few times. The chain joins TRBV29-1 to TRBJ1-1; D is undetermined. The CDR3 sequence is 11 residues long. The germline CDR1 and CDR2 sequences are SQVTM and ANQGSEA. The V end was cut by 6 bases, the J end by 4 bases, with 9 bases between. The CDR3 sequence: CSVRLATEAFF. The CDR3 bases are TGCAGCGTGAGACTGGCCACTGAAGCTTTCTTT. Full variable domain (missing parts from reference TRBV29-1 and TRBJ1-1): SAVISQKPSRDICQRGTSLTIQCQVDSQVTMMFWYRQQPGQSLTLIATANQGSEATYESGFVIDKFPISRPNLTFSTLTVSNMSPEDSSIYLCSVRLATEAFFGQGTRLTVV.

The V gene is TRBV30, the J gene TRBJ1-5; D is undetermined. V lost 3 bases to trimming and J lost 4 bases, with 7 bases between them. The CDR3 length is 12 residues. CDR1 GTSNPN and CDR2 SVGIG come from the germline V gene (reference sequence). The CDR3 DNA reads as TGTGCCTGGAGCCTACGGAATCAGCCCCAGCATTTT. It specifies CAWSLRNQPQHF.

V is TRBV5-1 and J is TRBJ2-5; unclear D gene. The length of the CDR3 is 15 residues. The germline gives CDR1 SGHRS, CDR2 YFSETQ. V shed 3 bases and J shed 1 base, with 13 bases lying between them. The DNA for the CDR3 is TGCGCCAGCAGCTCCAACCCGAGAACCCAAGAGACCCAGTACTTC. Translating gives CASSSNPRTQETQYF.

The chain couples TRBV5-6 to TRBJ1-2; a possible D gene is TRBD1 (6 bases). The CDR3 totals 14 residues. In germline, CDR1 is SGHDT, CDR2 YYEEEE. The V end lost 5 bases, the J end lost 8 bases, and 19 bases lay between the germline ends. The CDR3 protein is CASRKTGVREGYTF. The CDR3 DNA reads as TGTGCCAGCAGGAAGACAGGAGTCCGAGAGGGCTACACCTTC.

The rearrangement joins TRBV5-1 to TRBJ2-1; perhaps TRBD2 as D (5 bases). Germline V gives CDR1 SGHRS, CDR2 YFSETQ. The CDR3 runs to 15 residues. The V end lost 0 bases, the J end lost 1 base, and 8 bases lay between the germline ends. The CDR3 loop reads CASSLGGLSYNEQFF. The CDR3, as DNA: TGCGCCAGCAGCTTGGGAGGGTTATCCTACAATGAGCAGTTCTTC.

This sequence joins TRBV5-6 and TRBJ1-5; D unclear. V was cut by 1 base and J by 7 bases, with 6 bases left in between. This CDR3 is built from 12 residues. Germline V CDR1 and CDR2: SGHDT, YYEEEE. CDR3 in amino acids: CASSLFRQPQHF. The CDR3 region has the DNA TGTGCCAGCAGCTTGTTCCGGCAGCCCCAGCATTTT.

J is TRBJ2-3 and V is TRBV7-3, with D perhaps matching TRBD2 (5 bases). V was pared by 3 bases and J by 3 bases, with 10 bases between. The CDR3 extends over 14 amino acids. Germline loops: CDR1 SGHTA, CDR2 FQGTGA. CDR3 region: CASSLLAGTDTQYF. DNA of the CDR3: TGTGCCAGCAGCTTGCTAGCTGGTACAGATACGCAGTATTTT.

This chain links TRBV27 with TRBJ2-7; D is undetermined. The CDR3 runs to 13 residues. Trimming pared 2 bases from V and 1 base from J, leaving 6 bases between. Germline loops: CDR1 MNHEY, CDR2 SMNVEV (reference sequence). The CDR3 DNA is TGTGCCAGCAGTTTAGCGAATTCCTACGAGCAGTACTTC. This translates into CASSLANSYEQYF.

As DNA, the CDR3 is TGTGCCAGTAACCCGGGACAGGGGACAGATACGCAGTATTTT. Protein product: CASNPGQGTDTQYF. The J gene is TRBJ2-3, the V gene TRBV19, with 10 bases lining up with TRBD1. Germline CDR1 and CDR2: LNHDA and SQIVND (reference sequence). Trimming took 7 bases from V and 3 from J; bases not matched to a gene: 4. CDR3 length: 14 amino acids.

This chain joins TRBV18 and TRBJ1-6; D call uncertain. CDR3 length: 16 residues. Germline lookup yields CDR1 KGHSH and CDR2 LQKENI. With 3 bases removed from V and 8 bases from J, the gap between germline ends came to 17 bases. The CDR3 region is CASSPSSATIYSPLHF. The CDR3, as DNA: TGTGCCAGCTCACCTAGTTCCGCGACTATTTATTCACCCCTCCACTTT.

The chain couples TRBV27 to TRBJ1-6; no definite D call. V was trimmed by 1 base and J by 2 bases, leaving 12 bases between them. Looked up from germline, CDR1 is MNHEY and CDR2 is SMNVEV (reference sequence). This CDR3 has 17 amino acids. The CDR3 DNA sequence: TGTGCCAGCAGTTTATTCGGTCTTACACCCTATAATTCACCCCTCCACTTT. This translates into CASSLFGLTPYNSPLHF.

The chain employs TRBV5-1 and TRBJ2-2; no clear D. Germline values: CDR1 SGHRS, CDR2 YFSETQ. This CDR3 has 15 amino acids. V shed 1 base and J shed 0 bases, with 7 bases lying between them. CDR3: CASSLWTANTGELFF. The CDR3 DNA reads as TGCGCCAGCAGCTTGTGGACGGCGAACACCGGGGAGCTGTTTTTT.

CDR3 region: CASRGPGQGAYEQYF. The CDR3 DNA reads TGTGCCAGTAGGGGCCCGGGACAGGGGGCCTACGAGCAGTACTTC. V gene TRBV19 combines with J gene TRBJ2-7, with 11 bases fitting TRBD1. Germline V CDR1 and CDR2: LNHDA, SQIVND (reference sequence). There are 15 residues in the CDR3. The ends lost 6 bases at V and 2 bases at J; junction bases unmatched: 6.

The V call is TRBV7-3, the J call TRBJ2-4; D is possibly TRBD1 or TRBD2 (6 bases each). Looked up from germline, CDR1 is SGHTA and CDR2 is FQGTGA. This CDR3 region has 19 residues. V gave up 5 bases and J gave up 0 bases, with 23 bases separating them. CDR3 residues: CASSPGAIYVGIAKNIQYF. As DNA, the CDR3 is TGTGCCAGCAGCCCGGGGGCAATCTACGTGGGGATAGCCAAAAACATTCAGTACTTC.

This chain joins TRBV9 and TRBJ2-2; D is possibly TRBD1 (6 bases). The CDR3 contains 14 residues. V was cut by 8 bases and J by 7 bases, with 18 bases left in between. Germline V gene lookup returns CDR1 SGDLS and CDR2 YYNGEE. For the CDR3, the DNA is TGTGCCAGTCGTAGGGGACATTTAGACGGGGAGCTGTTTTTT. Its translation is CASRRGHLDGELFF. Using reference TRBV9 and TRBJ2-2 for the parts outside the CDR3, the full variable domain is DSGVTQTPKHLITATGQRVTLRCSPRSGDLSVYWYQQSLDQGLQFLIQYYNGEERAKGNILERFSAQQFPDLHSELNLSSLELGDSALYFCASRRGHLDGELFFGEGSRLTVL.

This chain connects TRBV6-5 to TRBJ1-3; D gene unclear. V dropped 4 bases and J dropped 4 bases, with 17 bases sitting between them. The CDR3 loop spans 16 amino acids. Germline CDR1 MNHEY, CDR2 SVGAGI. CDR3 amino acids: CASSFGPPGSGNTIYF. The CDR3 nucleotides read TGTGCCAGCAGTTTCGGGCCTCCAGGATCGGGAAACACCATATATTTT.

Here the CDR3 reads CASSPNAEVNYGYTF. The CDR3 DNA is TGCGCCAGCAGTCCCAATGCAGAGGTTAACTATGGCTACACCTTC. The chain uses TRBV5-1 and TRBJ1-2; no reliable D call. Germline CDR1 SGHRS, CDR2 YFSETQ. Trimming cost V 5 bases and J 1 base, with 15 bases left between them. The CDR3 covers 15 residues.